The present entry profiles one TCR beta chain with its context. Here immunoSEQ multiplex PCR was the method, and the copy in TCRdb shows in-frame clones only, minus some. The sample includes about 180,000 clones, 85% to 90% of them seen just once. The data were taken from a study of T cell responses to AZD1222 COVID-19 vaccine. The germline V and J ends were trimmed by 5 bases and 4 bases, with 12 bases remaining between them. Germline V gene data show CDR1 as SGHRS and CDR2 as YFSETQ. The CDR3 contains 13 residues. The chain has TRBV5-1 and TRBJ1-1; D is possibly TRBD1 (5 bases). This sequence was found in an adult in good health. The specimen was peripheral blood, collected on day 0 of AZD1222 vaccination. The CDR3 DNA reads TGCGCCAGCAGGGTCGCCGGGGGCACTGAAGCTTTCTTT. Amino acids: CASRVAGGTEAFF.